These T cell receptor beta chains were read from a single sample in a study of siplizumab effects on memory and regulatory T cells. The assay was immunoSEQ multiplex PCR, and TCRdb's table has in-frame clones only and misses some. The repertoire consists of more than 90,000 clones, with around 94% occurring once and the leading ten covering approximately 1.5%. The sample taken for sequencing was non-Treg CD4+ T cells sorted from blood. These receptors were taken from a human donor in good health. The CDR3 runs from the conserved cysteine through the conserved F or W. A D gene is named only where the DNA matches it firmly. Clone size, where shown, is once, few, many, or a class for clones that have expanded.

>TRBV28|TRBJ1-5|.|.
TGTGCCAGCAGCCCAAATAACGGTCATCAGCCCCAGCATTTT
CASSPNNGHQPQHF
>TRBV25-1|TRBJ1-4|few|.
TGTGCCAGCAGTGAAGGGGGACAATACGAAAAACTGTTTTTT
CASSEGGQYEKLFF
>TRBV4-1|TRBJ1-5|few|.
TGCGCCAGCAGCCAGAGGGGGATGAATCAGCCCCAGCATTTT
CASSQRGMNQPQHF
>TRBV30|TRBJ1-6|.|TRBD1
TGTGCCTGGCGGGACAGTTTGAATTCACCCCTCCACTTT
CAWRDSLNSPLHF
>TRBV19|TRBJ2-5|.|.
TGTGCCAGTAGTACAATTAGGTTTATCGGGGGGCCTCAAGAGACCCAGTACTTC
CASSTIRFIGGPQETQYF
>TRBV11-2|TRBJ1-1|.|.
TGTGCCAGCAGCTTAGGGAGGGGGTTAGACACTGAAGCTTTCTTT
CASSLGRGLDTEAFF
>TRBV7-3|TRBJ2-5|.|.
TGTGCCAGCAGCTTATCGGGAACTAAGGAGACCCAGTACTTC
CASSLSGTKETQYF
>TRBV11-2|TRBJ2-7|.|TRBD2
TGTGCCAGCAGCGCAGCGGGAGCAACCTCCGTCGGTGAGCAGTACTTC
CASSAAGATSVGEQYF
>TRBV19|TRBJ2-7|.|.
TGTGCCAGTAGCCCCGGAGGGACGGGGAGCTCCTACGAGCAGTACTTC
CASSPGGTGSSYEQYF
>TRBV5-1|TRBJ2-1|.|TRBD2
TGCGCCAGCAGCTCGATTACTAGCGGGAGGGCCGAATCCTACAATGAGCAGTTCTTC
CASSSITSGRAESYNEQFF
>TRBV18|TRBJ2-7|once|TRBD2
TGTGCCAGCTCACCGCCTAGCGGGAGTTTCTACGAGCAGTACTTC
CASSPPSGSFYEQYF
>TRBV11-3|TRBJ2-3|.|.
TGTGCCAGCAGCTTAGAACTGGGGGGATTCACAGATACGCAGTATTTT
CASSLELGGFTDTQYF
>TRBV6-4|TRBJ1-5|once|TRBD1
TGTGCCAGCAGAAGAATTCAGGGGGCGGATCAGCCCCAGCATTTT
CASRRIQGADQPQHF
>TRBV4-1|TRBJ1-2|.|TRBD1
TGCGCCAGCAGCCAACCGGGGGGCAGGGGGACTAACTATGGCTACACCTTC
CASSQPGGRGTNYGYTF
>TRBV6-1|TRBJ1-2|.|.
TGTGCCAGCAGAAAGACAGGTCCCTATGGCTACACCTTC
CASRKTGPYGYTF
>TRBV11-2|TRBJ2-7|.|.
TGTGCCAGCAGCTTAGGGGTAGCGCTCGTTTACGAGCAGTACTTC
CASSLGVALVYEQYF
>TRBV28|TRBJ1-1|.|.
TGTGCCAGCAGGCTCCAGTGGACGGGCGAAGCTTTCTTT
CASRLQWTGEAFF
>TRBV5-4|TRBJ2-3|.|.
TGTGCCAGCAGCTCAGCGAAGTACACAGATACGCAGTATTTT
CASSSAKYTDTQYF
>TRBV11-2|TRBJ2-2|once|TRBD2
TGTGCCAGCAGCCCACTAGCGGGAGGATACACCGGGGAGCTGTTTTTT
CASSPLAGGYTGELFF
>TRBV6-5|TRBJ2-1|.|TRBD1
TGTGCCAGCAGCCGGGACAGATACAATGAGCAGTTCTTC
CASSRDRYNEQFF
>TRBV10-2|TRBJ2-5|.|TRBD2
TGCGCCAGCAAAGCGGGAGGCTTGGAGACCCAGTACTTC
CASKAGGLETQYF
>TRBV19|TRBJ1-1|once|.
TGTGCCAGTAGTGTGTATCCGGGACCCCTAAAGGCAGCTTTCTTT
CASSVYPGPLKAAFF
>TRBV27|TRBJ2-3|.|.
TGTGCCAGCAGTCGCCGGGCCCGCACAGATACGCAGTATTTT
CASSRRARTDTQYF
>TRBV4-1|TRBJ2-7|.|.
TGCGCCAGCAGCCAAGGAGATAGAAACTACGAGCAGTACTTC
CASSQGDRNYEQYF
>TRBV9|TRBJ1-3|.|TRBD1
TGTGCCAGCAGCGTAGATTTGGGACAGCGACATGGAAACACCATATATTTT
CASSVDLGQRHGNTIYF
>TRBV6-5|TRBJ2-1|.|.
TGTGCCAGCAGTTACGTCGGGAAGAATGAGCAGTTCTTC
CASSYVGKNEQFF
>TRBV25-1|TRBJ1-2|.|.
TGTGCCAGCACAGGGCTCTATGGCTACACCTTC
CASTGLYGYTF
>TRBV7-9|TRBJ1-5|.|.
TGTGCCAGCAGCGCTGCCCCAGGGACGGCTAGCAATCAGCCCCAGCATTTT
CASSAAPGTASNQPQHF
>TRBV28|TRBJ2-7|.|.
TGTGCCAGCACCAATTCCTACGAGCAGTACTTC
CASTNSYEQYF
>TRBV5-1|TRBJ1-2|.|.
TGCGCCAGCAGGACTTATTCAAACTATGGCTACACCTTC
CASRTYSNYGYTF
>TRBV7-6|TRBJ2-1|.|.
TGTGCCAGCAGCCAAACGCTGCATGAGCAGTTCTTC
CASSQTLHEQFF